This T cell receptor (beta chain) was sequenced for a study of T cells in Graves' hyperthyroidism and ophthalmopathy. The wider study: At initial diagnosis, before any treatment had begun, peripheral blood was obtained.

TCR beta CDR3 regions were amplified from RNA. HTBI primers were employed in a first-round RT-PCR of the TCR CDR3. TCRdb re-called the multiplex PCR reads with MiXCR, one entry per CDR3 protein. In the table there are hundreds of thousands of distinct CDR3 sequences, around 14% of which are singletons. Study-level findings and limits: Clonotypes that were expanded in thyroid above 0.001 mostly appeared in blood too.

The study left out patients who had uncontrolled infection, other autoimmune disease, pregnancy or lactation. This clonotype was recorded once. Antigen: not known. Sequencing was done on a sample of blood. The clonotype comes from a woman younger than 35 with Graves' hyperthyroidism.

Here the CDR3 DNA reads TGTGCCAGCAGCTTTCCGGGACAGGGCACAGATACGCAGTATTTT. This encodes CASSFPGQGTDTQYF. The chain uses TRBV11-2 and TRBJ2-3; the match to TRBD1 covers 8 bases. This CDR3 is 15 amino acids long. CDR1 is SGHAT and CDR2 is FQNNGV in the germline V gene. The V and J ends lost 3 bases and 1 base, in that order; junction bases with no gene match: 3.